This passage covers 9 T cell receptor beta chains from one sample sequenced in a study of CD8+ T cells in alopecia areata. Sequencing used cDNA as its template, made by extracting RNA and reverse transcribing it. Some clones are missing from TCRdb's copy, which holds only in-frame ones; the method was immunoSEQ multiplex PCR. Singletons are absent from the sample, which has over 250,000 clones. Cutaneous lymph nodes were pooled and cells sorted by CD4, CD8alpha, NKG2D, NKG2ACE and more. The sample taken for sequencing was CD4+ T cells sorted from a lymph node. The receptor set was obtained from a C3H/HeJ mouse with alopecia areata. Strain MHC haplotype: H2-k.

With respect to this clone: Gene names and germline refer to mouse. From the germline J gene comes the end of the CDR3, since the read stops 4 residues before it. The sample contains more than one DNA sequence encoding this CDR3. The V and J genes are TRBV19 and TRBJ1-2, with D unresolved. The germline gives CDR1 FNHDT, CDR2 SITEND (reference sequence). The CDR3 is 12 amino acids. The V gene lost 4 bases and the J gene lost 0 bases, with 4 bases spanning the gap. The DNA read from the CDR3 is TGTGCCAGCAGTCGTGCAAACTCC. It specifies CASSRANS. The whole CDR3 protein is CASSRANSDYTF.

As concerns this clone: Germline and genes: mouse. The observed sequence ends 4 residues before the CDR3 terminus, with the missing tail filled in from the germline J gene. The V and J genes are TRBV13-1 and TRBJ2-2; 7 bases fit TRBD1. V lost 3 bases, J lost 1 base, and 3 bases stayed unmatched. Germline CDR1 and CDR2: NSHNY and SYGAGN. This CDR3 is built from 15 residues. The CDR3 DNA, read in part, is TGTGCCAGCAGTGCCGGGACAGAAAACACCGGG. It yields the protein CASSAGTENTG. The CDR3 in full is CASSAGTENTGQLYF.

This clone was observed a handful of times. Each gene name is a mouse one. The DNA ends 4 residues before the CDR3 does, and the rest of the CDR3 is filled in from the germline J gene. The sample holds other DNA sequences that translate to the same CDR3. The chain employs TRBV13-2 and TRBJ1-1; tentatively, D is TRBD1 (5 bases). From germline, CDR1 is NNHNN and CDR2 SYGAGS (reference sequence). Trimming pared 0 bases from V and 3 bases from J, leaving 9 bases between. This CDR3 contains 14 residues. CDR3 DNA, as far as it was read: TGTGCCAGCGGTGATGCGGGCAGGGACACA. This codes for CASGDAGRDT. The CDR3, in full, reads CASGDAGRDTEVFF.

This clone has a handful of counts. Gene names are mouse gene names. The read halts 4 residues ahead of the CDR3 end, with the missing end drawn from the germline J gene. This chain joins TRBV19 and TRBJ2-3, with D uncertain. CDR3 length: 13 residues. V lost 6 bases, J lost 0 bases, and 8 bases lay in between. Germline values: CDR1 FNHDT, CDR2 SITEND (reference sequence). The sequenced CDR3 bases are TGTGCCAGCACCCAGACTAGTGCAGAA. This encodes CASTQTSAE. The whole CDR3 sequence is CASTQTSAETLYF.

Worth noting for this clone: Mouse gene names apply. CDR3 protein: CASSIGENQDTQYF. The covered CDR3 bases are TGTGCCAGCAGTATAGGGGAGAACCAAGAC. V usage is TRBV19 and J usage is TRBJ2-5, with D hard to call. Read data end 4 residues before the CDR3 end; the end is taken from the germline J gene. The CDR3 consists of 14 residues. V lost 0 bases, J lost 0 bases, and 5 bases lay in between. The germline V gene encodes CDR1 FNHDT and CDR2 SITEND (reference sequence).

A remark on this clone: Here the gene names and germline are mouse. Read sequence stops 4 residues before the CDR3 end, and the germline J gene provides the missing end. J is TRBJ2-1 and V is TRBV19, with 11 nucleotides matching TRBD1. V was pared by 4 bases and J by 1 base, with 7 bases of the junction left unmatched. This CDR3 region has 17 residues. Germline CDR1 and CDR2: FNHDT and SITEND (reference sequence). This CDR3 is CASSSQDRGRNYAEQFF. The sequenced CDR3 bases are TGTGCCAGCAGTTCTCAGGACAGGGGGCGAAACTATGCT.

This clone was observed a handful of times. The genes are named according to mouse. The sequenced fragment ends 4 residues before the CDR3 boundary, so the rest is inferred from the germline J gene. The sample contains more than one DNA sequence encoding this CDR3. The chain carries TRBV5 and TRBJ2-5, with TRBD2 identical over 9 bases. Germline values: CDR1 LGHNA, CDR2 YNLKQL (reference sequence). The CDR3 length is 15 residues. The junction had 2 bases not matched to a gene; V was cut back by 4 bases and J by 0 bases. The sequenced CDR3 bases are TGTGCCAGCAGCCCGACTGGGGGTAACCAAGAC. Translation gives CASSPTGGNQD. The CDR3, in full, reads CASSPTGGNQDTQYF.

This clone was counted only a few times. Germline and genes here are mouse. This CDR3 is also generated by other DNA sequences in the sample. CDR3 DNA (partial): TGTGCCTGGAGTCCTGACAGGGTCCAAGAC. Translation: CAWSPDRVQD. The full CDR3 sequence reads CAWSPDRVQDTQYF. This chain uses TRBV31 with TRBJ2-5; 7 bases agree with TRBD1. The sequence runs out 4 residues before the end of the CDR3; the remainder is reconstructed from the germline J gene. Unmatched junction bases numbered 3, after V lost 1 base and J lost 2 bases. CDR3 length: 14 amino acids. Germline lookup yields CDR1 GKSSPN and CDR2 SITVG. Complete variable domain (other parts from reference TRBV31 and TRBJ2-5): AQTIHQWPVAEIKAVGSPLSLGCTIKGKSSPNLYWYWQATGGTLQQLFYSITVGQVESVVQLNLSASRPKDDQFILSTEKLLLSHSGFYLCAWSPDRVQDTQYFGPGTRLLVL.

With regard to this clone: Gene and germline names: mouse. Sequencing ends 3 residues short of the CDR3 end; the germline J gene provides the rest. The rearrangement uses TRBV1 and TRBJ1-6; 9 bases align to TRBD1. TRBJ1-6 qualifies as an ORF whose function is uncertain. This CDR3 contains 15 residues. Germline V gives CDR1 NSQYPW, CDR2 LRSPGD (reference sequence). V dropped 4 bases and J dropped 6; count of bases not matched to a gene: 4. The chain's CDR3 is CTCSEDRGGNSPLYF. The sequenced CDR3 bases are TGCACCTGCAGTGAGGACAGGGGAGGTAATTCGCCC.